The 21 T cell receptor beta chains below come from one sample, sequenced in a study of metastatic and nonmetastatic thyroid tumors. TCRdb reanalyzed the PCR reads with MiXCR. Altogether over 13,000 clones are present, 24% being singletons, with the ten largest covering roughly 8%. Ahead of thyroid surgery, no patient had received treatment of any kind. The sequenced sample consisted of tumor tissue. The receptors here all came from a female donor with papillary thyroid cancer or a benign thyroid nodule (not recorded which). Some clones in this sample may be carry-over from other donors' samples.

In this sample, this clone turned up many times. V usage is TRBV30 and J usage is TRBJ1-6; the D gene is possibly TRBD1 (5 bases). Germline assignment: CDR1 GTSNPN and CDR2 SVGIG (reference sequence). Trimming shortened V by 0 bases and J by 0 bases, and 12 bases separated the two germline ends. CDR3 size: 17 residues. The CDR3 coding sequence is TGTGCCTGGAGTGTAGACAGCAGGAGCTCCTATAATTCACCCCTCCACTTT. Its translation is CAWSVDSRSSYNSPLHF.

V gene TRBV2 combines with J gene TRBJ1-5, with TRBD1 as a possible D gene (5 bases). Deletions cut 4 bases from V and 0 bases from J, with 22 bases between. Germline V CDR1 and CDR2: SNHLY, FYNNEI. The CDR3 consists of 19 residues. The CDR3 DNA sequence: TGTGCCAGCAGTGGCGCACAGTATATCGGGGGGTTTAGCAATCAGCCCCAGCATTTT. Its translation: CASSGAQYIGGFSNQPQHF.

The chain combines TRBV30 with TRBJ1-1; D gene uncertain. Germline V CDR1 and CDR2: GTSNPN, SVGIG (reference sequence). Trimming removed 2 bases at V and 3 bases at J, with 10 bases between. The length of the CDR3 is 13 residues. The CDR3 region has the DNA TGTGCCTGGAGTTACCAGCGGCACACTGAAGCTTTCTTT. Its protein product is CAWSYQRHTEAFF.

There are many counts of this clone. The rearrangement joins TRBV7-3 to TRBJ2-3, with 8 bases matching TRBD2. Germline trimming cut 4 bases from V and 4 bases from J; bases unmatched to any gene: 10. CDR3 length equals 16 residues. In germline, CDR1 is SGHTA, CDR2 FQGTGA. Here the CDR3 DNA reads TGTGCCAGCAGCTCTCCGCGCGGGAGGTCTCCAGATACGCAGTATTTT. This encodes CASSSPRGRSPDTQYF.

Many counts were recorded for this clone. A much larger clone sits a single nucleotide away, making a read error possible. The chain links TRBV6-1 to TRBJ2-1; TRBD2 aligns across 7 bases. The CDR3 is 17 amino acids. V was clipped by 6 bases and J by 2 bases; unmatched bases: 13. CDR1 and CDR2 from the germline V gene are MNHNS and SASEGT. The DNA of the CDR3 is TGTGCCAGCAGAGACCGCGCGGGAGCTCAACCCTACAATGAGCAGTTCTTC. This translates into CASRDRAGAQPYNEQFF.

By frequency in the sample, this clone is medium-sized (0.01 to 0.1%). The chain uses TRBV4-2 and TRBJ2-7, with D unclear. Germline V gene data show CDR1 as LGHNA and CDR2 as YNFKEQ. CDR3 length: 11 amino acids. Trimming took 3 bases from V and 2 from J, leaving 2 bases between them. This CDR3 reads CASSQAYEQYF. The CDR3 DNA is TGTGCCAGCAGCCAGGCCTACGAGCAGTACTTC.

This clone was seen a handful of times. The chain combines TRBV2 with TRBJ2-7, with no clear D. The length of the CDR3 is 12 residues. Germline V gene data show CDR1 as SNHLY and CDR2 as FYNNEI. Between the trimmed V and J ends, which lost 8 bases and 0 bases, there was a span of 8 bases. CDR3 sequence: CASEQSSYEQYF. The CDR3 DNA follows: TGTGCCAGCGAACAGAGCTCCTACGAGCAGTACTTC.

This clone rates as medium-sized. The same CDR3 arises from other DNA sequences in this sample as well. The V call is TRBV19, the J call TRBJ2-7, with 8 bases that match TRBD2. The V and J ends lost 5 bases and 3 bases, in that order; junction bases with no gene match: 9. This CDR3 region has 15 residues. The germline CDR1 and CDR2 sequences are LNHDA and SQIVND (reference sequence). The CDR3 protein is CASSLPGLGLYEQYF. CDR3 in DNA: TGTGCCAGTAGTTTACCGGGACTAGGCCTCTACGAGCAGTACTTC.

Only a few counts were recorded for this clone. The V call is TRBV28, the J call TRBJ2-7, with 8 bases that match TRBD2. The CDR3 sequence is 15 residues long. V trimming: 6 bases; J trimming: 4 bases; junction bases outside the gene matches: 11. From germline, CDR1 is MDHEN and CDR2 SYDVKM. The DNA of the CDR3 is TGTGCCAGCAGGTTGACGGCTAGCGGGTCATACGAGCAGTACTTC. Amino acids: CASRLTASGSYEQYF.

This clone was seen at least ten times. A read error may produce the germline difference seen at one junction end. This chain joins TRBV15 and TRBJ1-6; D gene unclear. CDR3 size: 13 residues. Germline V gene data show CDR1 as LNHNV and CDR2 as YYDKDF (reference sequence). The DNA of the CDR3 is TGTGCCACCGGCAGAGATTTTGATTCACCCCTCCACTTT. As protein: CATGRDFDSPLHF.

This clone is medium-sized by share. This rearrangement joins TRBV7-9 to TRBJ2-7, with TRBD1 identical over 7 bases. V shed 3 bases, J shed 5 bases, and the junction held 7 bases outside the gene matches. The CDR3 runs 14 residues. Germline V gives CDR1 SEHNR, CDR2 FQNEAQ (reference sequence). The DNA of the CDR3 is TGTGCCAGCAGCTTTCTCACAGGGGCTAACGAGCAGTACTTC. It yields the protein CASSFLTGANEQYF.

This clone was detected a few times. This chain connects TRBV24-1 to TRBJ2-7; 11 bases are a match to TRBD1. Germline lookup yields CDR1 KGHDR and CDR2 SFDVKD. The CDR3 runs 14 residues. With V trimmed by 9 bases and J by 3 bases, 6 bases remained unmatched. The CDR3 protein is CATAGTGGNYEQYF. The CDR3 bases are TGTGCCACCGCCGGGACAGGGGGTAACTACGAGCAGTACTTC.

This clone showed up just a few times. The CDR3 does not end in the conserved phenylalanine or tryptophan, so this is likely a read error. V is TRBV27 and J is TRBJ2-3, with no clear D. CDR1 and CDR2 (germline): MNHEY, SMNVEV (reference sequence). There are 18 residues in the CDR3. The V end lost 2 bases, the J end lost 1 base, and 19 bases lay between the germline ends. CDR3 sequence: CASSLNPPVVVGTDTQYL. CDR3 bases: TGTGCCAGCAGTTTAAACCCCCCTGTGGTGGTGGGCACAGATACGCAGTATCTT.

This clone was detected many times. This rearrangement joins TRBV3-1 to TRBJ2-1; the match to TRBD2 covers 8 bases. CDR1 is LGHDT and CDR2 is YNNKEL in the germline V gene (reference sequence). The CDR3 runs 14 residues. V lost 3 bases, J lost 5 bases, and 3 bases stayed unmatched. CDR3 residues: CASSQRTSNNEQFF. Here the CDR3 DNA reads TGTGCCAGCAGCCAGAGGACTAGCAACAATGAGCAGTTCTTC.

The V call is TRBV6-1, the J call TRBJ2-3, with D unclear. The CDR3 loop spans 12 amino acids. The germline V and J ends were trimmed by 6 bases and 2 bases, with 6 bases remaining between them. Germline assignment: CDR1 MNHNS and CDR2 SASEGT. The CDR3 DNA follows: TGTGCCAGCAGACGATCCACAGATACGCAGTATTTT. Amino acids: CASRRSTDTQYF.

The rearrangement uses TRBV6-2 or TRBV6-3 and TRBJ2-3; 7 nucleotides line up with TRBD2. Trimming took 4 bases from V and 2 from J; bases not matched to a gene: 12. The CDR3 runs to 17 residues. Germline CDR1 MNHEY, CDR2 SVGEGT. For the CDR3, the DNA is TGTGCCAGCAGTTCCACCCCTTTTCGGGGGGACACAGATACGCAGTATTTT. Amino acid sequence: CASSSTPFRGDTDTQYF.

The chain links TRBV6-1 to TRBJ2-7, with 7 nucleotides matching TRBD2. The germline V gene encodes CDR1 MNHNS and CDR2 SASEGT. Germline trimming cut 3 bases from V and 12 bases from J; bases unmatched to any gene: 17. CDR3 length: 15 amino acids. CDR3 nucleotides: TGTGCCAGCAGTGAGGAACTCCGGGACTATGGAGGCGGGTACTTC. Protein: CASSEELRDYGGGYF.

This clone was picked up a small number of times. Other DNA variants within this sample encode the same CDR3. V gene TRBV20-1 combines with J gene TRBJ2-5, with a weak D call TRBD1 (5 bases). Germline V gene sequence: CDR1 DFQATT, CDR2 SNEGSKA (reference sequence). The CDR3 consists of 13 residues. V was shortened by 3 bases and J by 5 bases, with 13 bases between the two germline ends. The CDR3 region is CSASGQGGETQYF. The CDR3 nucleotides are TGCAGTGCTAGTGGGCAGGGCGGTGAGACCCAGTACTTC.

This clone was detected a few times. V is TRBV20-1 and J is TRBJ2-7; 7 bases are a match to TRBD2. V was clipped by 2 bases and J by 4 bases; unmatched bases: 2. Germline assignment: CDR1 DFQATT and CDR2 SNEGSKA (reference sequence). The CDR3 is 12 residues long. CDR3 protein: CSARLAEYEQYF. DNA for the CDR3: TGCAGTGCTAGACTAGCGGAGTACGAGCAGTACTTC.

This clone occurred many times. This chain joins TRBV3-1 and TRBJ2-1; perhaps TRBD2 as D (6 bases). The CDR3 runs to 17 residues. V shed 3 bases and J shed 3 bases, with 18 bases lying between them. Per germline, CDR1 LGHDT and CDR2 YNNKEL (reference sequence). CDR3 in amino acids: CASSHPGGAAFYNEQFF. The CDR3 DNA reads TGTGCCAGCAGCCATCCCGGCGGGGCAGCTTTCTACAATGAGCAGTTCTTC.

By share, this clone ranks as medium-sized. V gene TRBV9 combines with J gene TRBJ2-7; 8 bases match TRBD2. Losses at the gene ends were 4 bases for V and 6 bases for J; bases not matched to a gene: 9. The CDR3 totals 14 residues. CDR1 and CDR2 from the germline V gene are SGDLS and YYNGEE. CDR3 DNA sequence: TGTGCCAGCAGCACGAGCGGGACTAGTAGCGAGCAGTACTTC. Translation gives CASSTSGTSSEQYF.